The 26 T cell receptor beta chains below were found in one sample sequenced in a study of T cell repertoires in cytomegalovirus infection. These receptors have no known antigen. Using its own MiXCR run on the reads, TCRdb lists one record per CDR3 protein. The top ten clones hold about two fifths of a sample with 400,000 to 600,000 distinct CDR3 sequences, approximately 46% of them seen once. The sample consisted of cultured PBMCs, taken from culture after CMV antigen stimulation. These receptors all stem from a human donor in good health (CMV status not recorded). Some clones in this sample may be carry-over from other donors' samples.

CDR3 sequence reads: CSARSPVTYEQYF. CDR3 sequence (DNA): TGCAGTGCTAGATCCCCCGTGACCTACGAGCAGTACTTC. The genes are TRBV20-1 and TRBJ2-7; D is uncertain. V lost 2 bases to trimming and J lost 2 bases, with 10 bases between them. CDR3 size: 13 residues. CDR1 and CDR2 (germline): DFQATT, SNEGSKA (reference sequence).

This sequence joins TRBV4-3 and TRBJ2-3; TRBD1 might be the D (6 bases). V lost 3 bases and J 6 bases, leaving 10 bases between the germline ends. Germline-derived CDR1 and CDR2 are LGHNA and YSLEER. This CDR3 comprises 13 residues. The CDR3 nucleotides are TGCGCCAGCAGCCAGACAGGACGGGATACGCAGTATTTT. Residues: CASSQTGRDTQYF.

This clonotype was found a few times. This sequence joins TRBV28 and TRBJ2-5; 12 nucleotides match TRBD1. J was trimmed by 5 bases and V by 6 bases; bases with no gene match: 16. The CDR3 covers 18 residues. Germline V gene sequence: CDR1 MDHEN, CDR2 SYDVKM. The CDR3 here is CASSPGQGAFFREETQYF. CDR3 nucleotide sequence: TGTGCCAGCAGCCCGGGACAGGGGGCGTTTTTTAGGGAGGAGACCCAGTACTTC. The full variable domain, its missing parts supplied by reference TRBV28 and TRBJ2-5, is DVKVTQSSRYLVKRTGEKVFLECVQDMDHENMFWYRQDPGLGLRLIYFSYDVKMKEKGDIPEGYSVSREKKERFSLILESASTNQTSMYLCASSPGQGAFFREETQYFGPGTRLLVL.

This sequence joins TRBV9 and TRBJ1-6; 8 nucleotides line up with TRBD1. Germline V gives CDR1 SGDLS, CDR2 YYNGEE. The CDR3 sequence is 17 residues long. With 3 bases clipped from V and 1 base from J, the junction kept 6 bases outside the gene matches. CDR3: CASSADRAWSYNSPLHF. In DNA, the CDR3 is TGTGCCAGCAGCGCGGACAGGGCTTGGTCCTATAATTCACCCCTCCACTTT.

The chain employs TRBV12-5 and TRBJ2-1; D remains unclear. There are 12 residues in the CDR3. V dropped 7 bases and J dropped 6 bases, with 10 bases sitting between them. Germline V gene lookup returns CDR1 LGHNT and CDR2 FRNRAP. The CDR3 DNA sequence: TGTGCTAGTGCCTTTGGCCTCAATGAGCAGTTCTTC. It specifies CASAFGLNEQFF.

V usage is TRBV28 and J usage is TRBJ2-2; maybe TRBD1 (5 bases). CDR3 length: 16 residues. Germline assignment: CDR1 MDHEN and CDR2 SYDVKM. Trimming took 5 bases from V and 3 from J, leaving 16 bases between them. The CDR3 region is CASSPPGRADTGELFF. In DNA form, the CDR3 reads TGTGCCAGCAGTCCCCCCGGCAGGGCAGACACCGGGGAGCTGTTTTTT.

The chain is built from TRBV5-4 and TRBJ1-1; possibly TRBD1 for D (5 bases). The V gene lost 2 bases and the J gene lost 7 bases, with 15 bases spanning the gap. Germline CDR1 reads SGHNT; CDR2 reads YYREEE (reference sequence). This CDR3 region has 14 residues. The chain's CDR3 is CASSLRSGMIEAFF. The CDR3 nucleotides are TGTGCCAGCAGCTTACGGTCAGGGATGATTGAAGCTTTCTTT.

V and J are TRBV6-8 and TRBJ1-1; D gene unclear. Germline V gene sequence: CDR1 MNHGY, CDR2 SAAAGT. This CDR3 comprises 13 residues. Trimming took 8 bases from V and 1 from J, leaving 11 bases between them. The CDR3 DNA reads TGTGCCAGCGGTCGCGGACGGAACACTGAAGCTTTCTTT. Its translation: CASGRGRNTEAFF.

This clonotype is a singleton in its sample. J is TRBJ2-6 and V is TRBV4-1; no reliable D call. Deletions cut 3 bases from V and 0 bases from J, with 12 bases between. This CDR3 has 17 residues. Germline values: CDR1 MGHRA, CDR2 YSYEKL. This chain's CDR3 is CASSHSSWSSGANVLTF. CDR3 coding DNA: TGCGCCAGCAGCCATTCCAGCTGGAGCTCTGGGGCCAACGTCCTGACTTTC.

This chain joins TRBV2 and TRBJ2-3, with TRBD2 matching over 11 bases. CDR1 SNHLY and CDR2 FYNNEI come from the germline V gene. The junction had 7 bases not matched to a gene; V was cut back by 5 bases and J by 6 bases. The CDR3 covers 15 residues. The CDR3 DNA follows: TGTGCCAGCAGTACTAGCGGGGGAGCCAGCGATACGCAGTATTTT. Translating it yields CASSTSGGASDTQYF.

V usage is TRBV27 and J usage is TRBJ2-7; D gene ambiguous. Trimming left V 5 bases short and J 3 bases short, with 11 bases between. This CDR3 contains 13 residues. CDR1 MNHEY and CDR2 SMNVEV come from the germline V gene (reference sequence). CDR3 sequence (DNA): TGTGCCAGCAGTAATACCCCGTTCTACGAGCAGTACTTC. Translating gives CASSNTPFYEQYF.

The rearrangement joins TRBV12-3 or TRBV12-4 to TRBJ1-2; 7 positions match TRBD1. Unmatched junction bases numbered 5, after V lost 6 bases and J lost 4 bases. This CDR3 is built from 13 residues. In nucleotides, the CDR3 is TGTGCCAGCAGCTCCGGGACAGCCTATGGCTACACCTTC. It codes for CASSSGTAYGYTF.

V and J are TRBV4-1 and TRBJ1-5; 8 bases are shared with TRBD1. V gave up 0 bases and J gave up 4 bases; unmatched junction bases: 5. This CDR3 comprises 16 residues. Germline-derived CDR1 and CDR2 are MGHRA and YSYEKL. The DNA of the CDR3 is TGCGCCAGCAGCCAAGAGGTTACAGGGGGGAATCAGCCCCAGCATTTT. It yields the protein CASSQEVTGGNQPQHF.

This CDR3 is CASSPWTGLNTEAFF. The CDR3, as DNA: TGTGCCAGCAGCCCATGGACAGGGCTGAACACTGAAGCTTTCTTT. The chain recombines TRBV14 with TRBJ1-1; 8 bases fit TRBD1. V was pared by 4 bases and J by 0 bases, with 4 bases of the junction left unmatched. Germline V gene lookup returns CDR1 SGHDN and CDR2 FVKESK. The CDR3 is 15 amino acids.

The CDR3 protein is CASSIRGSGRYEQYF. CDR3 DNA: TGTGCCAGCAGTATCCGAGGTAGCGGGAGATACGAGCAGTACTTC. V gene TRBV6-8 combines with J gene TRBJ2-7; 9 bases align to TRBD2. The germline V gene encodes CDR1 MNHGY and CDR2 SAAAGT. V shed 5 bases and J 4 bases; nucleotides not matched to a gene: 9. This CDR3 has 15 residues.

This clonotype was counted only a few times. This chain links TRBV7-2 with TRBJ2-7; D assignment may be TRBD1 or TRBD2 (5 bases each). The CDR3 consists of 16 residues. Deletions cut 3 bases from V and 4 bases from J, with 19 bases between. Germline V CDR1 and CDR2: SGHTA, FQGNSA. CDR3 sequence reads: CASSFRVRGTSYEQYF. CDR3 sequence (DNA): TGTGCCAGCAGCTTTAGGGTCCGTGGGACCTCTTACGAGCAGTACTTC.

This clonotype came up a few times. This rearrangement joins TRBV7-2 to TRBJ2-7, with D possibly being TRBD2 (6 bases). Trimming took 4 bases from V and 7 from J, leaving 14 bases between them. From germline, CDR1 is SGHTA and CDR2 FQGNSA. The CDR3 spans 13 residues. CDR3 in DNA: TGTGCCAGCAGCTATGAACGGGACTCGGAGCAGTACTTC. It translates to CASSYERDSEQYF.

The V gene is TRBV7-8, the J gene TRBJ2-5, with a weak D call TRBD1 (6 bases). Deletions cut 1 base from V and 5 bases from J, with 20 bases between. Germline V gene lookup returns CDR1 SGHVS and CDR2 FQNEAQ. The CDR3 covers 17 residues. This CDR3 reads CASSLGGGPQDGETQYF. CDR3 DNA sequence: TGTGCCAGCAGCTTAGGAGGGGGACCTCAAGATGGGGAGACCCAGTACTTC.

This clonotype was observed a handful of times. The chain is built from TRBV10-3 and TRBJ2-5, with D perhaps TRBD1 or TRBD2 (7 bases each). Germline values: CDR1 ENHRY, CDR2 SYGVKD. V was clipped by 2 bases and J by 4 bases, with 17 bases between them. The CDR3 runs 16 residues. CDR3 loop: CAISERGDRGRETQYF. CDR3 sequence (DNA): TGTGCCATCAGTGAGCGGGGGGACAGAGGACGAGAGACCCAGTACTTC.

This clonotype was recorded a few times. This chain links TRBV12-3 or TRBV12-4 with TRBJ2-7; TRBD2 agrees at 8 bases. The CDR3 length is 13 residues. Germline trimming cut 8 bases from V and 4 bases from J; bases unmatched to any gene: 7. The CDR3 region has the DNA TGTGCCAGCGGGGCTAGCGGGCTTTACGAGCAGTACTTC. Translating it yields CASGASGLYEQYF.

This clonotype was seen a few times. The V and J genes are TRBV12-3 or TRBV12-4 and TRBJ1-5; no clear D gene. V lost 6 bases, J lost 5 bases, and 8 bases lay in between. This CDR3 contains 12 residues. The CDR3 is CASSLEDQPQHF. The CDR3 bases are TGTGCCAGCAGCCTAGAAGATCAGCCCCAGCATTTT.

CDR3 nucleotide sequence: TGCGCCAGCAGCTTGGCCGGGCTCGGCGAGCAGTACTTC. This gives the protein CASSLAGLGEQYF. The genes are TRBV5-1 and TRBJ2-7, with D uncertain. The CDR3 has 13 residues. Trimming took 0 bases from V and 6 from J, leaving 10 bases between them. Germline V gives CDR1 SGHRS, CDR2 YFSETQ.

The J gene is TRBJ2-1, the V gene TRBV7-9; D possibly corresponds to TRBD2 (5 bases). CDR3 length: 12 amino acids. Germline V gives CDR1 SEHNR, CDR2 FQNEAQ (reference sequence). Trimming shortened V by 5 bases and J by 9 bases, and 11 bases separated the two germline ends. CDR3 sequence reads: CASSEIEGEQFF. The DNA of the CDR3 is TGTGCCAGCAGCGAGATAGAGGGTGAGCAGTTCTTC.

DNA for the CDR3: TGCAGTGCTAGGACCCTAGACAATGAGCAGTTCTTC. This encodes CSARTLDNEQFF. The rearrangement joins TRBV20-1 to TRBJ2-1, with no clear D. CDR1 DFQATT and CDR2 SNEGSKA come from the germline V gene (reference sequence). V lost 3 bases and J lost 5, with 8 bases in between. This CDR3 contains 12 residues.

This clonotype showed up just a few times. The rearrangement joins TRBV7-2 to TRBJ1-3, with D maybe TRBD1 (5 bases). The CDR3 runs 17 residues. Germline values: CDR1 SGHTA, CDR2 FQGNSA. V shed 1 base and J shed 0 bases, with 13 bases lying between them. Written as DNA, the CDR3 is TGTGCCAGCAGCTTAGGACCGGCAGGGCTCTCTGGAAACACCATATATTTT. Protein: CASSLGPAGLSGNTIYF.

This chain connects TRBV27 to TRBJ2-3, with D possibly being TRBD2 (6 bases). Germline lookup yields CDR1 MNHEY and CDR2 SMNVEV (reference sequence). V was cut by 8 bases and J by 1 base, with 13 bases left in between. This CDR3 contains 14 residues. The CDR3 spells CASGGLPGTDTQYF. CDR3 nucleotide sequence: TGTGCCAGCGGAGGGCTACCTGGCACAGATACGCAGTATTTT.